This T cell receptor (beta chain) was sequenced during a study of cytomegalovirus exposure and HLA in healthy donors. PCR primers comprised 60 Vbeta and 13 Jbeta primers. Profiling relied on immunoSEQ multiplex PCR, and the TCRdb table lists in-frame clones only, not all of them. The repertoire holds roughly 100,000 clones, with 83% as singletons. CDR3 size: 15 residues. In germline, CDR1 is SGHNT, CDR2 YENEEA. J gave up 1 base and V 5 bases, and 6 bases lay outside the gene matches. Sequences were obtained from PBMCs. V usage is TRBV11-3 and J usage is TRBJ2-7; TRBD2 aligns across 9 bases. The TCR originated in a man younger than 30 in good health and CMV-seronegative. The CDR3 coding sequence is TGTGCCAGCAGCGCGTTAGCGGGAGAGTCCTACGAGCAGTACTTC. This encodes CASSALAGESYEQYF.